The rows below give T cell receptor beta chains drawn from one sample of a study of blood T cell repertoires in COVID-19. Libraries were prepared by immunoSEQ multiplex PCR; TCRdb keeps only in-frame clonotypes and omits some of them. In the table there are some 320,000 clones, about 92% of which are singletons. The sequenced sample consisted of PBMCs or T cells enriched from blood (not recorded which). All receptors come from a man between 60 and 75 years old who had recovered from COVID-19. Each CDR3 is given with its conserved first and last residue. D genes are given only for firm matches. Only some rows state a clone size, as once, few, many or a class for expanded clones.

.,few,TRBV18,TRBJ1-1,TGTGCCAGCTCACCCGGCTCGGGGTTTAAAGCTTTCTTT,CASSPGSGFKAFF
TRBD2,.,TRBV20-1,TRBJ2-1,TGCAGTGCTAGTACTTGGACTAGCTCTAGCAATGAGCAGTTCTTC,CSASTWTSSSNEQFF
TRBD2,.,TRBV5-1,TRBJ2-7,TGCGCCAGCAGACCGATAGCGGGAGGGCAAGAGCAGTACTTC,CASRPIAGGQEQYF
.,.,TRBV2,TRBJ1-1,TGTGCCAGCAGTAACAGGGTCACTGAAGCTTTCTTT,CASSNRVTEAFF
TRBD2,.,TRBV5-1,TRBJ2-3,TGCGCCAGCAGCCTGGGACTAGCGGGAGGAGATACGCAGTATTTT,CASSLGLAGGDTQYF
.,few,TRBV5-4,TRBJ1-6,TGTGCCAGCAGCTTGTACAGTAACTCCTATAATTCACCCCTCCACTTT,CASSLYSNSYNSPLHF
.,.,TRBV2,TRBJ1-4,TGTGCCAGCATACCGACGACAGCCACTGAAAAACTGTTTTTT,CASIPTTATEKLFF
TRBD2,once,TRBV25-1,TRBJ2-5,TGTGCCAGCAGAGTTAGCGGGATGCAGACCCAGTACTTC,CASRVSGMQTQYF
TRBD2,.,TRBV10-3,TRBJ2-7,TGTGCCATCAGATTTGGACTAGCGGGAGTCTACGAGCAGTACTTC,CAIRFGLAGVYEQYF
TRBD2,.,TRBV5-5,TRBJ2-1,TGTGCCAGCAGCCAACAGACGGGACTAGCGAATTACTACAATGAGCAGTTCTTC,CASSQQTGLANYYNEQFF
TRBD1,.,TRBV3-1/TRBV3-2,TRBJ1-6,TGTGCCAGCAGCCAAGGACAGGGGGCTTCACCCCTCCACTTT,CASSQGQGASPLHF
TRBD2,.,TRBV7-6,TRBJ2-7,TGTGCCAGCAGCATACAGCCGTGGCTAGCGGGACGCCTCTCCTACGAGCAGTACTTC,CASSIQPWLAGRLSYEQYF
.,.,TRBV7-8,TRBJ2-1,TGTGCCAGCAGCGTAGTGGATGAGGGCTCCTACAATGAGCAGTTCTTC,CASSVVDEGSYNEQFF
TRBD1,.,TRBV11-2,TRBJ2-5,TGTGCCAGCAGCTTACTATCCTTCCCGGGACAGGGATTGGAGACCCAGTACTTC,CASSLLSFPGQGLETQYF
TRBD1,.,TRBV7-9,TRBJ2-5,TGTGCCAGCAGCCCGAGACAGGGATTGGTGGCCCAAGAGACCCAGTACTTC,CASSPRQGLVAQETQYF
.,.,TRBV2,TRBJ2-3,TGTGCCAGCAGTGAAAGTCCGGGAACCACAGATACGCAGTATTTT,CASSESPGTTDTQYF
TRBD2,few,TRBV3-1/TRBV3-2,TRBJ2-7,TGTGCCAGCAGCCAAGATAGGGCGGGAGGCCCCTACGAGCAGTACTTC,CASSQDRAGGPYEQYF